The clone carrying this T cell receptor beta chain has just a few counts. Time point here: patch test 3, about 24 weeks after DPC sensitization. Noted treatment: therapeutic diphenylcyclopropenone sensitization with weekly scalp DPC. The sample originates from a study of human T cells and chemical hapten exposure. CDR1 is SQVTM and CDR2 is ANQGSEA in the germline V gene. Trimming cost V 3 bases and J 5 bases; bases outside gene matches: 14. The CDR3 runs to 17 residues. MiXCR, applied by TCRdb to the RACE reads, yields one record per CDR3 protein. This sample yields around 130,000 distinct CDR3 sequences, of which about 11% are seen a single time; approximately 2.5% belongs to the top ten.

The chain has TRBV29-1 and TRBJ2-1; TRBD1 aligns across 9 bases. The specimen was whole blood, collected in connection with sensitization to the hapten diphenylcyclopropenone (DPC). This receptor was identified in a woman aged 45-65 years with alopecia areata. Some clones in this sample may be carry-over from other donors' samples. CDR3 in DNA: TGCAGCGTTGATGGGGGCCTGACAGGGGGGGTTGACAATGAGCAGTTCTTC. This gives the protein CSVDGGLTGGVDNEQFF.